The clone carrying this T cell receptor beta chain was observed a handful of times. The antigen is not known. The data were taken from a study of identical twins. Study-wide points: A lower insertion count was a feature of abundant cord blood beta clonotypes, with no such feature in memory repertoires.

CDR1 is SGHVS, CDR2 FQNEAQ, per germline. The CDR3 runs to 16 residues. V was cut by 3 bases and J by 7 bases, with 19 bases left in between. TCRdb re-called the 5' RACE reads with MiXCR, one entry per CDR3 protein. The top ten clones hold over 10% of a sample with fewer than 900,000 distinct CDR3 sequences, roughly 20% of them seen once. This sample was shared with a second study, whose subject was T cells expressing NK-cell markers. From that paper: Repertoire data for TCR beta were derived from sorted T cells (CD3+CD56+NKG2C+, CD3+CD56+NKG2C- and CD3+CD56-NKG2C+). CD8+ T cells in roughly six donors included dominant NKG2C+ clonotypes at roughly 1.0-7.5%. A few donors likewise had their CD3+CD56-NKG2C+ fraction led by these clonotypes.

The sample comprised PBMCs. This sequence was found in a woman aged 18-29 years in good health. The rearrangement joins TRBV7-8 to TRBJ2-1, with D perhaps TRBD1 (6 bases). The chain's CDR3 is CASSFLGQGRRNEQFF. CDR3 bases: TGTGCCAGCAGCTTTCTAGGGCAGGGGCGGCGGAATGAGCAGTTCTTC.